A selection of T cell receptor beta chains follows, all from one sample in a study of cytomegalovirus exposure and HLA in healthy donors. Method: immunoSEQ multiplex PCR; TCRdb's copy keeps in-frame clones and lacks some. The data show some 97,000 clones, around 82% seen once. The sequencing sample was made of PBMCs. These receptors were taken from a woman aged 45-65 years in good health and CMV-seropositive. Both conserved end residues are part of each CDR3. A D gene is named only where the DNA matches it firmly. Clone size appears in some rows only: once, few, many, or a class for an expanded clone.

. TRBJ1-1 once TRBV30 CAWSVGAKNTEAFF TGTGCCTGGAGTGTAGGGGCAAAGAACACTGAAGCTTTCTTT
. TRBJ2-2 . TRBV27 CASSTQGNGELFF TGTGCCAGCAGTACGCAGGGTAACGGGGAGCTGTTTTTT
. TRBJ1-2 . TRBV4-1 CASSPVAPGGDGYTF TGCGCCAGCAGCCCGGTGGCGCCGGGAGGGGATGGCTACACCTTC
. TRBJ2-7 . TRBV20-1 CSAAGTYEQYF TGCAGTGCGGCGGGTACCTACGAGCAGTACTTC
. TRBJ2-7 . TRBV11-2 CASKLIQDEQYF TGTGCCAGCAAGCTCATCCAAGACGAGCAGTACTTC
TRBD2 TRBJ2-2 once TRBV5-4 CASSELSGGGTGELFF TGTGCCAGCAGCGAATTATCGGGGGGAGGAACCGGGGAGCTGTTTTTT
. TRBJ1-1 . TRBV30 CAWSVRAGLSMNTEAFF TGTGCCTGGAGTGTACGAGCGGGCCTATCTATGAACACTGAAGCTTTCTTT
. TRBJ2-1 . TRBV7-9 CASSLGRGTINEQFF TGTGCCAGCAGCTTAGGAAGGGGGACAATCAATGAGCAGTTCTTC
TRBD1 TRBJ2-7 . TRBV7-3 CASSLLDRGPPYEQYF TGTGCCAGCAGCTTACTCGACAGGGGGCCTCCCTACGAGCAGTACTTC
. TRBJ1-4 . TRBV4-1 CASSQDQGRGREKLFF TGCGCCAGCAGCCAAGATCAGGGCAGGGGACGTGAAAAACTGTTTTTT
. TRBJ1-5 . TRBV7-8 CASSLIYGGDNQPQHF TGTGCCAGCAGCTTAATCTACGGGGGTGACAATCAGCCCCAGCATTTT
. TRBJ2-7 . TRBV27 CASSSGTNYEQYF TGTGCCAGCAGTTCCGGGACAAACTACGAGCAGTACTTC
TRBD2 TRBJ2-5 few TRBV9 CASSVGGLEETQYF TGTGCCAGCAGCGTAGGTGGACTAGAAGAGACCCAGTACTTC
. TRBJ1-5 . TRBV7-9 CASSLDLRPQHF TGTGCCAGCAGCTTAGATCTACGGCCCCAGCATTTT